The 7 T cell receptor beta chains given below trace back to one sample, sequenced in a study of blood T cell repertoires in COVID-19. Clones were sequenced by immunoSEQ multiplex PCR, and TCRdb holds only the in-frame ones, with some missing. Here the sample spans some 250,000 clones, 88% being singletons. The material sequenced was peripheral blood. The receptors stem from a woman aged 40 to 50 who had recovered from COVID-19.

The chain employs TRBV24-1 and TRBJ2-1, with TRBD1 matching 7 bases. The CDR3 spans 16 residues. Trimming took 4 bases from V and 2 from J; bases not matched to a gene: 7. Germline assignment: CDR1 KGHDR and CDR2 SFDVKD. Here the CDR3 DNA reads TGTGCCACCAGTGACCCAAAAGGGGGCCCCTACAATGAGCAGTTCTTC. Translating it yields CATSDPKGGPYNEQFF.

This chain links TRBV27 with TRBJ2-1; 7 bases map to TRBD2. Trimming took 6 bases from V and 2 from J; bases not matched to a gene: 10. This CDR3 comprises 16 residues. Germline V gene sequence: CDR1 MNHEY, CDR2 SMNVEV (reference sequence). The CDR3 DNA is TGTGCCAGCAGGCCGGGGGGAGGGCCGACCTACAATGAGCAGTTCTTC. This translates into CASRPGGGPTYNEQFF.

This rearrangement joins TRBV13 to TRBJ2-5, with D uncertain. In germline, CDR1 is PRHDT, CDR2 FYEKMQ (reference sequence). Trimming took off 8 bases at V and 0 bases at J, with 10 bases between the two ends. The CDR3 is 13 residues long. CDR3 region: CASSHRYQETQYF. The CDR3 DNA follows: TGTGCCAGCTCCCACCGGTACCAAGAGACCCAGTACTTC. The entire variable domain, with the rest obtained from reference TRBV13 and TRBJ2-5, is as follows: AAGVIQSPRHLIKEKRETATLKCYPIPRHDTVYWYQQGPGQDPQFLISFYEKMQSDKGSIPDRFSAQQFSDYHSELNMSSLELGDSALYFCASSHRYQETQYFGPGTRLLVL.

Notes on this clone: This CDR3 is also generated by other DNA sequences in the sample. V usage is TRBV9 and J usage is TRBJ1-2; D possibly corresponds to TRBD1 (6 bases). Germline values: CDR1 SGDLS, CDR2 YYNGEE. This CDR3 is built from 11 residues. V lost 3 bases to trimming and J lost 7 bases, with 7 bases between them. CDR3 coding DNA: TGTGCCAGCAGCGGCAGGGGTGGCTACACCTTC. Translated, it gives CASSGRGGYTF.

The J gene is TRBJ2-1, the V gene TRBV6-2 or TRBV6-3; 8 positions match TRBD2. The CDR3 totals 15 residues. V was clipped by 5 bases and J by 6 bases; unmatched bases: 9. Looked up from germline, CDR1 is MNHEY and CDR2 is SVGEGT. CDR3 protein: CASSRAGTRGNEQFF. The DNA of the CDR3 is TGTGCCAGCAGTCGCGCCGGGACTAGAGGCAATGAGCAGTTCTTC.

This clone appeared once. This chain uses TRBV3-1 (or the pseudogene TRBV3-2) with TRBJ1-1; 9 nucleotides agree with TRBD1. Germline loops: CDR1 LGHDT, CDR2 YNNKEL (reference sequence). This CDR3 spans 14 amino acids. V was clipped by 3 bases and J by 4 bases; unmatched bases: 3. The CDR3 nucleotides are TGTGCCAGCAGCCAGGGGACAGGGCCCACTGAAGCTTTCTTT. It encodes CASSQGTGPTEAFF.

The V and J genes are TRBV24-1 and TRBJ2-1, with D perhaps matching TRBD1 (6 bases). V was clipped by 0 bases and J by 4 bases, with 12 bases between them. From germline, CDR1 is KGHDR and CDR2 SFDVKD. This CDR3 has 16 amino acids. The CDR3 sequence is CATSDLWDTGYNEQFF. In DNA, the CDR3 is TGTGCCACCAGTGATTTGTGGGACACGGGGTACAATGAGCAGTTCTTC.